Listed below are T cell receptor beta chains from one sample, sequenced in a study of cytomegalovirus exposure and HLA in healthy donors. The table came from immunoSEQ multiplex PCR; TCRdb's copy has only in-frame clones and leaves some out. Seen here are approximately 180,000 clones, about 84% observed once, and the top ten hold under 5%. Material for sequencing was PBMCs. The receptors derive from a man younger than 35 in good health and CMV-seronegative. CDR3s include the opening cysteine and the closing phenylalanine or tryptophan. A D gene is named only where the DNA matches it firmly. Clone size appears in some rows only: once, few, many, or a class for an expanded clone.

size	V	J	D	length	CDR3	DNA
.	TRBV6-1	TRBJ1-1	.	13	CASSIGENTEAFF	TGTGCCAGCAGTATAGGGGAGAACACTGAAGCTTTCTTT
.	TRBV6-1	TRBJ1-5	TRBD1	16	CASSERDRVRDQPQHF	TGTGCCAGCAGTGAAAGGGACAGGGTAAGGGATCAGCCCCAGCATTTT
few	TRBV4-1	TRBJ1-4	TRBD1	16	CASSQEMTGSGLKLFF	TGCGCCAGCAGCCAAGAAATGACAGGGAGCGGGTTAAAACTGTTTTTT
.	TRBV28	TRBJ2-1	.	16	CASSGSGTPSYNEQFF	TGTGCCAGCAGCGGAAGCGGGACACCTTCTTATAATGAGCAGTTCTTC
few	TRBV7-2	TRBJ2-5	TRBD2	15	CASSLRSGNAETQYF	TGTGCCAGCAGCTTACGTAGCGGGAACGCAGAGACCCAGTACTTC
.	TRBV7-2	TRBJ1-4	TRBD1	13	CASSLTGAQKLFF	TGTGCCAGCAGCTTGACAGGGGCCCAAAAACTGTTTTTT
.	TRBV27	TRBJ2-2	.	14	CASATPRGDRELFF	TGTGCCAGCGCGACCCCCAGGGGTGACCGGGAGCTGTTTTTT
.	TRBV28	TRBJ2-1	TRBD2	14	CASSWASGGYEQFF	TGTGCCAGCAGTTGGGCTAGCGGTGGGTATGAGCAGTTCTTC
.	TRBV19	TRBJ1-2	TRBD1	12	CATATGLYGYTF	TGTGCCACTGCGACAGGGCTGTATGGCTACACCTTC
.	TRBV21-1	TRBJ2-7	.	19	CARRGVRRRDRGRSYEQYF	TGTGCCAGACGGGGGGTGCGACGGAGGGACAGGGGGCGGTCCTACGAGCAGTACTTC
.	TRBV18	TRBJ2-3	TRBD1	16	CASSPPGQGTTDTQYF	TGTGCCAGCTCACCACCGGGACAGGGAACCACAGATACGCAGTATTTT
once	TRBV5-1	TRBJ2-7	TRBD1	15	CASSTLTGMTYEQYF	TGCGCCAGCAGCACATTGACAGGGATGACCTACGAGCAGTACTTC
once	TRBV19	TRBJ2-7	TRBD2	15	CASSNAAGIYYEQYF	TGTGCCAGTAGTAATGCAGCGGGAATCTACTACGAGCAGTACTTC
.	TRBV18	TRBJ2-7	TRBD2	15	CASSPPNSGNYEQYF	TGTGCCAGCTCACCACCGAATAGCGGGAACTACGAGCAGTACTTC
.	TRBV28	TRBJ1-5	TRBD1	15	CASSSLNRGGQPQHF	TGTGCCAGCAGTTCGCTCAACAGGGGGGGTCAGCCCCAGCATTTT
.	TRBV9	TRBJ1-2	.	14	CASSVVDSDYGYTF	TGTGCCAGCAGCGTAGTGGACTCCGACTATGGCTACACCTTC
few	TRBV19	TRBJ2-2	TRBD2	14	CASLADAYTGELFF	TGTGCCAGCCTAGCGGATGCATACACCGGGGAGCTGTTTTTT
.	TRBV6-5	TRBJ1-1	.	14	CASSQTRMNTEAFF	TGTGCCAGCTCTCAGACGAGGATGAACACTGAAGCTTTCTTT
.	TRBV28	TRBJ1-3	.	14	CASSSLSSGNTIYF	TGTGCCAGCAGCTCTCTAAGCTCTGGAAACACCATATATTTT
.	TRBV7-3	TRBJ1-2	.	13	CASRQGPNYGYTF	TGTGCCAGCAGGCAGGGTCCTAACTATGGCTACACCTTC
few	TRBV29-1	TRBJ1-2	TRBD1	12	CSVRDSSYGYTF	TGCAGCGTCCGGGACAGCAGCTATGGCTACACCTTC
.	TRBV6-6	TRBJ1-1	TRBD1	14	CAIQDVGQGPEAFF	TGTGCCATCCAGGACGTGGGACAGGGCCCTGAAGCTTTCTTT
.	TRBV19	TRBJ1-2	.	11	CASRKQDGYTF	TGTGCCAGTCGTAAACAAGATGGCTACACCTTC
.	TRBV7-6	TRBJ2-1	.	17	CASSPRLTGENYNEQFF	TGTGCCAGCAGCCCCCGCCTGACGGGGGAAAATTACAATGAGCAGTTCTTC
.	TRBV25-1	TRBJ2-1	TRBD1	15	CASSEWGTGRDEQFF	TGTGCCAGCAGTGAATGGGGGACAGGGCGGGATGAGCAGTTCTTC
.	TRBV5-1	TRBJ1-5	TRBD1	15	CASSGGTGLNQPQHF	TGCGCCAGCAGTGGTGGGACAGGGCTGAATCAGCCCCAGCATTTT
.	TRBV2	TRBJ2-5	TRBD2	16	CASKLAGGWYQETQYF	TGTGCCAGCAAGCTAGCGGGGGGCTGGTACCAAGAGACCCAGTACTTC
.	TRBV4-1	TRBJ2-1	TRBD2	15	CASSQGAGGLDEQFF	TGCGCCAGCAGCCAAGGGGCGGGAGGACTGGATGAGCAGTTCTTC
.	TRBV27	TRBJ2-5	.	13	CASSWAGAETQYF	TGTGCCAGCAGTTGGGCAGGGGCGGAGACCCAGTACTTC
.	TRBV7-9	TRBJ2-2	.	13	CASTATGSGELFF	TGTGCCAGCACCGCAACAGGGTCCGGGGAGCTGTTTTTT
.	TRBV27	TRBJ1-1	.	14	CASSPGGAGTEAFF	TGTGCCAGCAGCCCCGGCGGGGCGGGGACTGAAGCTTTCTTT
.	TRBV9	TRBJ1-1	.	11	CASSPLTEAFF	TGTGCCAGCAGCCCTTTGACTGAAGCTTTCTTT
.	TRBV27	TRBJ2-1	.	14	CASSLLAPGDEQFF	TGTGCCAGCAGTTTGTTAGCCCCGGGGGATGAGCAGTTCTTC
.	TRBV6-5	TRBJ1-1	.	15	CASLTQGGINTEAFF	TGTGCCAGCCTCACTCAGGGTGGCATTAACACTGAAGCCTTCTTT
.	TRBV29-1	TRBJ2-1	.	13	CSVLRADYNEQFF	TGCAGCGTCCTCAGGGCGGACTACAATGAGCAGTTCTTC
.	TRBV5-1	TRBJ2-2	.	19	CASSHLAPAEAANTGELFF	TGCGCCAGCAGCCATCTTGCCCCCGCCGAGGCCGCGAACACCGGGGAGCTGTTTTTT
.	TRBV6-5	TRBJ1-5	TRBD1	15	CASSYLDRSNQPQHF	TGTGCCAGCAGTTACCTGGACAGGAGCAATCAGCCCCAGCATTTT
few	TRBV12-5	TRBJ1-1	TRBD1	14	CASGVSGGNTEAFF	TGTGCTAGTGGTGTTTCAGGGGGAAACACTGAAGCTTTCTTT
.	TRBV9	TRBJ2-3	.	8	CASSPQYF	TGTGCCAGCTCTCCGCAGTATTTT
.	TRBV9	TRBJ2-1	TRBD2	18	CASSAAGTSGRGITEQFF	TGTGCCAGCAGCGCCGCCGGGACTAGCGGGAGAGGGATCACTGAGCAGTTCTTC
.	TRBV15	TRBJ1-5	TRBD1	14	CATRGAGGAQPQHF	TGTGCCACCAGGGGGGCAGGGGGCGCGCAGCCCCAGCATTTT